These T cell receptor beta chains were read from a single sample in a study of T cell clones after liver transplantation. The repertoire was sequenced with immunoSEQ multiplex PCR; TCRdb's copy has only in-frame clones and lacks some. The sample yields 85,000 to 130,000 clones, 82% seen once. The input for sequencing was CD4+ T cells from blood, taken before liver transplant. Source of these receptors: a human donor who received a liver transplant. Both conserved end residues are part of each CDR3. A D gene is named only where the DNA matches it firmly. Clone sizes are given selectively: once, few, many, or a class where the clone is expanded.

size	length	J	V	D	DNA	CDR3
few	14	TRBJ1-4	TRBV19	.	TGTGCCAGTAGGGGGGCGGCAACTAATGAAAAACTGTTTTTT	CASRGAATNEKLFF
.	12	TRBJ1-1	TRBV6-1	.	TGTGCCAGCCCAGGGCTGAACACTGAAGCTTTCTTT	CASPGLNTEAFF
.	18	TRBJ2-6	TRBV7-8	.	TGTGCCAGCAGCTTTTTTCGGGACTTTCTCTCTGGGGCCAACGTCCTGACTTTC	CASSFFRDFLSGANVLTF
.	17	TRBJ2-1	TRBV19	TRBD2	TGTGCCAGTGGAGGGGGGTTAGCGGGAGGGCCAGCCAATGAGCAGTTCTTC	CASGGGLAGGPANEQFF
.	15	TRBJ2-7	TRBV5-1	TRBD2	TGCGCCAGCAGCGGACTCAGCGGGAGGTACTACGAGCAGTACTTC	CASSGLSGRYYEQYF
.	14	TRBJ2-1	TRBV5-1	TRBD1	TGCGCCAGCAGCCTGGGACAGGGGGATGGTGAGCAGTTCTTC	CASSLGQGDGEQFF
.	14	TRBJ1-2	TRBV9	TRBD1	TGTGCCAGCAGTCCGGGACAGGGGGCCTATGGCTACACCTTC	CASSPGQGAYGYTF
.	12	TRBJ2-1	TRBV15	.	TGTGCCACTCGATGGTCCGGCGACGAGCAGTTCTTC	CATRWSGDEQFF
.	16	TRBJ1-1	TRBV30	TRBD1	TGTGCCTGGAGTGTAGGGGGCGTGGGTGTGAACACTGAAGCTTTCTTT	CAWSVGGVGVNTEAFF
.	14	TRBJ1-1	TRBV5-5	TRBD1	TGTGCCAGCAGCGTCGGACAGGGGAACACTGAAGCTTTCTTT	CASSVGQGNTEAFF
.	18	TRBJ2-1	TRBV6-1	.	TGTGCCAGCACTGACCCCCTTCGAGAGGTAGCCCCGCCAGGGGAGCAGTTCTTC	CASTDPLREVAPPGEQFF
.	13	TRBJ1-5	TRBV5-1	.	TGCGCCAGCAGCTTGGGCGGCGGGCAGCCCCAGCATTTT	CASSLGGGQPQHF
once	15	TRBJ2-3	TRBV5-1	.	TGCGCCAGCAGCCCGCCCGTAGATAGCACAGATACGCAGTATTTT	CASSPPVDSTDTQYF
.	12	TRBJ1-2	TRBV5-6	.	TGTGCCAGCAGCAAGGTTAACTATGGCTACACCTTC	CASSKVNYGYTF
once	15	TRBJ1-2	TRBV19	TRBD1	TGTGCCAGTAGTATCTGGGGACAGGAGGGGAATGGCTACACCTTC	CASSIWGQEGNGYTF